These T cell receptor beta chains were read from a single sample in a study of cytomegalovirus exposure and HLA in healthy donors. TCRdb keeps only in-frame clones here, not all; method: immunoSEQ multiplex PCR. The table records tens of thousands of clones, around 95% of them present only once. Material: PBMCs. The receptors come from a man younger than 30 in good health and CMV-seronegative. Each CDR3 is given without its conserved first and last residue.

V gene	J gene	CDR3 protein
TRBV6-5	TRBJ2-7	ASSYSTGAWEQY
TRBV6-5	TRBJ2-7	ASTRDRGYEQY
TRBV6-6	TRBJ2-7	ASSYGGRVMDEQY
TRBV6-1	TRBJ2-7	ASSEPPTGDEQY
TRBV6-6	TRBJ2-7	ASKLASESYEQY
TRBV6-4	TRBJ2-1	ASSGTSGNSYNEQF
TRBV6-6	TRBJ1-1	ASSYIDRGDTEAF
TRBV9	TRBJ2-7	ASSPPGRGYEQY
TRBV7-8	TRBJ1-4	ASSLVMGINEKLF
TRBV5-4	TRBJ2-2	ASSLDYGQANTGELF
TRBV2	TRBJ2-5	ASSGQVQETQY
TRBV11-2	TRBJ1-2	ASSLGDRGGYT
TRBV30	TRBJ1-1	AWRDRQGSNTEAF
TRBV9	TRBJ1-1	ASSVGSQGWRTEAF
TRBV5-6	TRBJ1-1	ASSFRHPNTEAF
TRBV7-9	TRBJ2-1	ASCLAGRGMNEQF
TRBV19	TRBJ1-2	ASSIESGGQGALGYT